The 21 T cell receptor beta chains given below trace back to one sample, sequenced in a study of blood T cells in healthy people across ages. Together with a sample-barcoded 5' primer, a J-beta primer mix was included in a second PCR lasting about 7 to 11 cycles. TCRdb used MiXCR to reprocess the 5' RACE reads, holding one entry per CDR3 protein. The sample has around 400,000 distinct CDR3 sequences; 45% to 60% are singletons. Sequencing was done on a sample of blood. All receptors come from a man in his 60s in good health.

As regards this clonotype: Mismatch with germline at one junction end may stem from a read error. The V call is TRBV29-1, the J call TRBJ1-2; 9 positions match TRBD1. Germline CDR1 is SQVTM and CDR2 is ANQGSEA. CDR3 length: 12 residues. The CDR3: CGVKQGAYGYTF. Here the CDR3 DNA reads TGCGGCGTTAAACAGGGGGCCTATGGCTACACTTTC.

Concerning this clonotype itself: A much larger clone lies one base from this, so it may be a read error. The rearrangement joins TRBV6-1 to TRBJ2-3; 9 bases align to TRBD2. Germline loops: CDR1 MNHNS, CDR2 SASEGT. The length of the CDR3 is 14 residues. This chain's CDR3 is CATTSGQGTDTHYF. The CDR3 DNA reads TGTGCCACAACTAGCGGGCAGGGGACAGATACGCATTATTTT.

This clonotype was counted between two and nine times. This sequence joins TRBV4-2 and TRBJ2-3; TRBD2 agrees at 9 bases. Trimming removed 5 bases from V and 5 bases from J; junction bases left unmatched: 14. The CDR3 spans 17 residues. CDR1 is LGHNA, CDR2 YNFKEQ, per germline. The CDR3 coding sequence is TGTGCCAGCAGCTTGCTTAGCGGGGGCTCGGGTGGAGATACGCAGTATTTT. Protein product: CASSLLSGGSGGDTQYF.

This clonotype was counted once. The chain recombines TRBV2 with TRBJ1-1, with 7 nucleotides matching TRBD1. The V segment lost 10 bases and the J segment 0 bases; nucleotides outside the gene matches: 8. The CDR3 covers 14 residues. Germline CDR1 and CDR2: SNHLY and FYNNEI. CDR3 DNA: TGTGCCACTCCCAGGGGGGAAATGAACACTGAAGCTTTCTTT. The encoded protein is CATPRGEMNTEAFF. Based on the CDR3 plus reference TRBV2 and TRBJ1-1, the full variable domain is EPEVTQTPSHQVTQMGQEVILRCVPISNHLYFYWYRQILGQKVEFLVSFYNNEISEKSEIFDDQFSVERPDGSNFTLKIRSTKLEDSAMYFCATPRGEMNTEAFFGQGTRLTVV.

The chain joins TRBV29-1 to TRBJ2-1, with TRBD2 matching 12 bases. This CDR3 is 19 amino acids long. The ends lost 2 bases at V and 0 bases at J; junction bases unmatched: 11. In germline, CDR1 is SQVTM, CDR2 ANQGSEA. The CDR3 DNA reads TGCAGCGTTGAATTGGGCCTAGCGGGAGGGGGGAGCTCCTACAATGAGCAGTTCTTC. Its translation: CSVELGLAGGGSSYNEQFF.

This sequence joins TRBV6-5 and TRBJ2-4; tentatively, D is TRBD1 or TRBD2 (5 bases each). The V end was cut by 6 bases, the J end by 13 bases, with 19 bases between. The germline CDR1 and CDR2 sequences are MNHEY and SVGAGI. This CDR3 is 13 amino acids long. CDR3 DNA: TGTGCCAGCAGCGCCACAGGATTCGGGGAGCAGTACTTC. This codes for CASSATGFGEQYF.

This clonotype was counted a few times. The rearrangement links TRBV6-4 to TRBJ1-2; the match to TRBD1 covers 8 bases. Germline trimming cut 7 bases from V and 0 bases from J; bases unmatched to any gene: 13. This CDR3 comprises 17 residues. Per the germline V gene, CDR1 is MRHNA and CDR2 is SNTAGT. The CDR3 region has the DNA TGTGCCAGCACCGGAGGGAGACAGGGGCGTCCTAACTATGGCTACACCTTC. This gives the protein CASTGGRQGRPNYGYTF.

The chain joins TRBV7-2 to TRBJ2-3, with D possibly being TRBD2 (5 bases). The CDR3 length is 15 residues. V lost 2 bases, J lost 2 bases, and 11 bases lay in between. Germline V CDR1 and CDR2: SGHTA, FQGNSA. The chain's CDR3 is CASSLRSRATDTQYF. The DNA for the CDR3 is TGTGCCAGCAGCTTAAGATCGCGGGCCACAGATACGCAGTATTTT.

The DNA of the CDR3 is TGCGCCAGCAGCTGGGGCAATACCTACAATGAGCAGTTCTTC. Its protein product is CASSWGNTYNEQFF. This chain links TRBV5-1 with TRBJ2-1; D possibly corresponds to TRBD1 (5 bases). V was cut by 3 bases and J by 2 bases, with 9 bases left in between. Germline assignment: CDR1 SGHRS and CDR2 YFSETQ. This CDR3 comprises 14 residues.

The rearrangement links TRBV7-9 to TRBJ1-2, with D uncertain. This CDR3 is 11 amino acids long. The V gene's germline CDR1 is SEHNR and CDR2 FQNEAQ (reference sequence). V shed 5 bases and J shed 5 bases, with 6 bases lying between them. CDR3 sequence reads: CASSLSYGYTF. CDR3 DNA: TGTGCCAGCAGCCTGTCTTATGGCTACACCTTC.

This clonotype was observed many times. The chain links TRBV6-4 to TRBJ2-3, with D maybe TRBD2 (6 bases). Germline-derived CDR1 and CDR2 are MRHNA and SNTAGT. CDR3 length: 15 residues. V was trimmed by 0 bases and J by 2 bases, leaving 9 bases between them. CDR3 DNA: TGTGCCAGCAGTGACTCGGCGGGGTTCACAGATACGCAGTATTTT. Its protein is CASSDSAGFTDTQYF.

This chain joins TRBV28 and TRBJ2-7; 11 nucleotides match TRBD2. The ends lost 6 bases at V and 7 bases at J; junction bases unmatched: 11. Germline V gene data show CDR1 as MDHEN and CDR2 as SYDVKM. The CDR3 extends over 15 amino acids. The CDR3 is CASSTTSGGLREQYF. The CDR3 DNA is TGTGCCAGCAGCACAACTAGCGGGGGCCTGAGGGAGCAGTACTTC.

This clonotype was observed at least ten times. This chain links TRBV12-3 or TRBV12-4 with TRBJ2-1, with 7 nucleotides matching TRBD2. V trimming: 3 bases; J trimming: 4 bases; junction bases outside the gene matches: 6. The CDR3 has 15 amino acids. This chain's CDR3 is CASSLGSGPYNEQFF. The CDR3 region has the DNA TGTGCCAGCAGTTTGGGTAGCGGGCCATACAATGAGCAGTTCTTC.

About this clonotype itself: A much more abundant neighbour one base away suggests this may be a read error. The chain couples TRBV6-5 to TRBJ2-4; TRBD1 matches 9 bases. V trimming: 2 bases; J trimming: 13 bases; junction bases outside the gene matches: 9. This CDR3 comprises 14 residues. Germline CDR1 is MNHEY and CDR2 is SVGAGI. CDR3 in DNA: TGTGCCAGCAGTTACGGACAGGGGCTAGGCAAGCAGTACTTC. It translates to CASSYGQGLGKQYF.

The rearrangement links TRBV18 to TRBJ2-7; the match to TRBD2 covers 8 bases. Matching the DNA end better, TRBJ2-5 makes the J call doubtful. This CDR3 is built from 13 residues. The germline gives CDR1 KGHSH, CDR2 LQKENI. Here the CDR3 reads CASSGGETETQYF. The CDR3 nucleotides are TGTGCCAGCTCCGGGGGGGAGACGGAGACCCAGTACTTC.

The chain links TRBV4-2 to TRBJ2-3; D ambiguous. The CDR3 length is 15 residues. Germline assignment: CDR1 LGHNA and CDR2 YNFKEQ. V was pared by 4 bases and J by 1 base, with 12 bases between. CDR3 residues: CASSPRPVGTDTQYF. The CDR3 DNA reads as TGTGCCAGCAGCCCCCGTCCGGTTGGCACAGATACGCAGTATTTT.

The chain combines TRBV6-1 with TRBJ2-1, with TRBD1 matching over 9 bases. V shed 7 bases and J 3 bases; nucleotides not matched to a gene: 7. The CDR3 runs to 15 residues. Germline values: CDR1 MNHNS, CDR2 SASEGT. CDR3 sequence (DNA): TGTGCCAGCAAGTGGGAGGGACAGGGCTACAATGAGCAGTTCTTC. This codes for CASKWEGQGYNEQFF.

This clonotype was recorded only once. The rearrangement links TRBV29-1 to TRBJ2-7, with D perhaps matching TRBD2 (5 bases). The J call is uncertain, as TRBJ2-5 better fits the DNA end. The CDR3 has 13 amino acids. Germline V gene lookup returns CDR1 SQVTM and CDR2 ANQGSEA. The CDR3 DNA reads as TGCAGCGACGCCCCCACTAGTATCGAGACCCAGTACTTC. Residues: CSDAPTSIETQYF.

This chain connects TRBV6-4 to TRBJ2-7; D is unclear. The V end lost 0 bases, the J end lost 7 bases, and 13 bases lay between the germline ends. CDR3 length equals 14 residues. Germline CDR1 and CDR2: MRHNA and SNTAGT. The CDR3 coding sequence is TGTGCCAGCAGTGACTCGACCTCCTACAATGAGCAGTACTTC. Translation gives CASSDSTSYNEQYF.

This clonotype came up many times. The V call is TRBV29-1, the J call TRBJ2-4, with 9 bases fitting TRBD1. With 3 bases clipped from V and 10 bases from J, the junction kept 4 bases outside the gene matches. CDR3 length equals 12 residues. Germline V lookup: CDR1 SQVTM, CDR2 ANQGSEA. CDR3 sequence reads: CSVEGQGQIQYF. The CDR3 coding sequence is TGCAGCGTTGAGGGACAGGGTCAAATTCAGTACTTC.

V usage is TRBV7-2 and J usage is TRBJ1-1; 8 nucleotides line up with TRBD1. The CDR3 spans 14 residues. The V gene end was trimmed by 6 bases and the J gene end by 4 bases; junction bases not matched to a gene: 7. Per the germline V gene, CDR1 is SGHTA and CDR2 is FQGNSA. Here the CDR3 reads CASSSNRGSTEAFF. The CDR3, as DNA: TGTGCCAGCAGTTCCAACAGGGGGAGCACTGAAGCTTTCTTT.